The sequence of this T cell receptor beta chain was determined in a study of T cell clonality in common variable immunodeficiency. Control and CVID samples contributed equal amounts of genomic DNA. This table comes from immunoSEQ multiplex PCR, and its TCRdb copy is limited to in-frame clones, with some not included. There are about 64,000 clones in the sample, none observed a single time. In its sample, this clone was seen many times. The CDR3 end lies 3 residues beyond the end of the read and is filled in from the germline J gene. Donors gave roughly 5 to 8.5 ml heparinized peripheral whole blood. The CDR3 covers 14 residues. Trimming pared 5 bases from V and 4 bases from J, leaving 12 bases between. Per the germline V gene, CDR1 is SEHNR and CDR2 is FQNEAQ (reference sequence).

The clonotype was recovered from a person aged 18 to 69 in good health. The chain has TRBV7-9 and TRBJ2-1; D call uncertain. The specimen was peripheral blood mononuclear cells. The CDR3 here is CASSPQITYNEQFF. CDR3 bases read: TGTGCCAGCAGCCCACAGATCACTTACAATGAG.